This T cell receptor beta chain originates from a study of PD-1 blockade in classical Hodgkin lymphoma. The CDR3 contains 12 residues. Germline assignment: CDR1 MDHEN and CDR2 SYDVKM. Trimming removed 2 bases at V and 3 bases at J, with 4 bases between. Each and every patient relapsed after autologous stem cell transplantation, and patients got differing brentuximab vedotin exposure. As concerns this clone: Other DNA sequences of this sample code for an identical CDR3.

The table came from immunoSEQ multiplex PCR; TCRdb's copy has only in-frame clones and leaves some out. The top ten clones hold approximately 12% of a sample with approximately 60,000 clones, approximately 89% of them seen once. The sample was peripheral blood mononuclear cells (PBMCs), taken at baseline. The rearrangement uses TRBV28 and TRBJ1-1; no clear D gene. The receptor was isolated from a human donor with classical Hodgkin lymphoma. The CDR3 bases are TGTGCCAGCAGTTTAGAAGACACTGAAGCTTTCTTT. It yields the protein CASSLEDTEAFF.